These T cell receptor beta chains were read from a single sample in a study of T cell responses to AZD1222 COVID-19 vaccine. Clones were read by immunoSEQ multiplex PCR, and TCRdb kept only the in-frame ones, dropping some. The data hold roughly 100,000 clones, with about 92% observed a single time. The specimen was peripheral blood, collected 28 days after the second AZD1222 dose. The receptors come from an adult who received the AZD1222 COVID-19 vaccine. Each CDR3 is given with its conserved first and last residue. Fields, in order: CDR3 protein, CDR3 length, J gene, V gene.

CASSSGQLSNYGYTF 15 TRBJ1-2 TRBV5-4
CASSSTGLSYNEQFF 15 TRBJ2-1 TRBV7-3
CASISFPGQGRETEAFF 17 TRBJ1-1 TRBV7-9
CASRDTATYGYTF 13 TRBJ1-2 TRBV28
CASSSVEGGVGQPQHF 16 TRBJ1-5 TRBV6-5
CSVEDGRGGYTF 12 TRBJ1-2 TRBV29-1
CASSPPDRNNQPQHF 15 TRBJ1-5 TRBV18
CASSLGGGEAGAPQHF 16 TRBJ1-5 TRBV7-9
CSGRDNGAYEQYF 13 TRBJ2-7 TRBV29-1
CASSRGQGLKNIQYF 15 TRBJ2-4 TRBV7-6
CASSGGGQSASPLHF 15 TRBJ1-6 TRBV9
CASSPRTGDYEQYF 14 TRBJ2-7 TRBV18
CASITTGLSYEQYF 14 TRBJ2-7 TRBV2
CASSLLQDKNYYEQYF 16 TRBJ2-7 TRBV7-9
CASSRLGQGIPNSGNTIYF 19 TRBJ1-3 TRBV6-6
CASSLSGQGNTEAFF 15 TRBJ1-1 TRBV11-3
CASSQDPPGTGPKRGYTF 18 TRBJ1-2 TRBV4-3
CATSRDLGENQPQHF 15 TRBJ1-5 TRBV15
CASSFAGQGGQPQHF 15 TRBJ1-5 TRBV27
CASSLAGLVGETQYF 15 TRBJ2-5 TRBV5-4